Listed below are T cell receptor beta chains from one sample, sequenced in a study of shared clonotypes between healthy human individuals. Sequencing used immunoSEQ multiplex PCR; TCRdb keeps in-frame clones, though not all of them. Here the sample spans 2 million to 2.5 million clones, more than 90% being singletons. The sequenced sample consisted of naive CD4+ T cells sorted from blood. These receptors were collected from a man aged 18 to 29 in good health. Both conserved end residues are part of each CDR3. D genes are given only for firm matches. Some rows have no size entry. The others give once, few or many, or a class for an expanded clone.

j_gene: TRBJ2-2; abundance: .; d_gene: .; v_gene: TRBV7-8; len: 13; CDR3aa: CASSLLLAGELFF; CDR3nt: TGTGCCAGCAGCTTACTCCTGGCCGGGGAGCTGTTTTTT
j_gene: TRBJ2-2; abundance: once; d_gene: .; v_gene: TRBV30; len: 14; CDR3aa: CAWSPTLYTGELFF; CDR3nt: TGTGCCTGGAGTCCTACACTCTACACCGGGGAGCTGTTTTTT
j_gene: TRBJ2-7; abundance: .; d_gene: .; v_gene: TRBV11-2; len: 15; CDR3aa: CASSLAGTAFVEQYF; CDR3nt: TGTGCCAGCAGCTTAGCCGGGACGGCTTTCGTGGAGCAGTACTTC
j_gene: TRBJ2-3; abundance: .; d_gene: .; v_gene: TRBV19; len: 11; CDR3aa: CAIRPGDTQYF; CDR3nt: TGTGCCATCCGCCCCGGAGATACGCAGTATTTT
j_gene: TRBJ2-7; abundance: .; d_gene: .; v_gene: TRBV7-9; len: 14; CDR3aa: CASSFSTNSYEQYF; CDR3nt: TGTGCCAGCAGCTTCTCGACTAACTCCTACGAGCAGTACTTC
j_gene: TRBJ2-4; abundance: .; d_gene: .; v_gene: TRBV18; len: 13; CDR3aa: CASSPPSGAGQYF; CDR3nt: TGTGCCAGCTCACCCCCATCGGGCGCGGGACAGTACTTC
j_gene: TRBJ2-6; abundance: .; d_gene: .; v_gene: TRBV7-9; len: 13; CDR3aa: CASSDSGANVLTF; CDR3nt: TGTGCCAGCAGCGACTCTGGGGCCAACGTCCTGACTTTC
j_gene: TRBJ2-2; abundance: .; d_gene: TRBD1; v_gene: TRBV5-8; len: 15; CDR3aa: CASSPGQGRTGELFF; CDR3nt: TGTGCCAGCAGCCCTGGACAGGGCAGGACTGGGGAGCTGTTTTTT
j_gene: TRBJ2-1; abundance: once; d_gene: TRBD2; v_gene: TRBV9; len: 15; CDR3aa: CASSVEGLVYNEQFF; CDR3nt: TGTGCCAGCAGCGTAGAGGGACTAGTTTACAATGAGCAGTTCTTC
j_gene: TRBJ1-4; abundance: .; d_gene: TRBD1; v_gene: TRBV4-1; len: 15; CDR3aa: CASSHQTGPNEKLFF; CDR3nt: TGCGCCAGCAGCCACCAGACAGGGCCTAATGAAAAACTGTTTTTT
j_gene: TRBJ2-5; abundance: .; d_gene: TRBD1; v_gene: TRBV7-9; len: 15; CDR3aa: CASSRGGTGWETQYF; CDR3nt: TGTGCCAGCAGCCGAGGGGGCACTGGCTGGGAGACCCAGTACTTC
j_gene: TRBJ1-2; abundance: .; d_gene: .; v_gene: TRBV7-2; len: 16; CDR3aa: CASSLGGQEANYGYTF; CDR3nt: TGTGCCAGCAGCTTAGGAGGTCAGGAAGCTAACTATGGCTACACCTTC
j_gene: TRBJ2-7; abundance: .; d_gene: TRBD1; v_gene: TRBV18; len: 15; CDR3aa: CASSPPGQGTKEQYF; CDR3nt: TGTGCCAGCTCACCTCCGGGACAGGGGACGAAAGAGCAGTACTTC
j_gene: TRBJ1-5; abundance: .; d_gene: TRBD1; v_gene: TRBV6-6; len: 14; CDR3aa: CASSGTAGNQPQHF; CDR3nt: TGTGCCAGCAGCGGGACAGCCGGCAATCAGCCCCAGCATTTT
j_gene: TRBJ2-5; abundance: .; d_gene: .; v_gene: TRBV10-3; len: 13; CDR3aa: CAISTGIQETQYF; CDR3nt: TGTGCCATCAGCACAGGTATACAAGAGACCCAGTACTTC
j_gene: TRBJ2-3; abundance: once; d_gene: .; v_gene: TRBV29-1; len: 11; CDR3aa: CSVERADTQYF; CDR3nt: TGCAGCGTTGAGAGGGCAGATACGCAGTATTTT
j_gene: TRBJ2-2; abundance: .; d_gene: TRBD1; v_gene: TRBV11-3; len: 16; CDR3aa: CASSPFWTGTPGELFF; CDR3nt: TGTGCCAGCAGCCCTTTCTGGACAGGGACCCCCGGGGAGCTGTTTTTT
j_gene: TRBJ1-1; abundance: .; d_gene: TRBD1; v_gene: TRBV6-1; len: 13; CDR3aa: CASSEQGGTEAFF; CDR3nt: TGTGCCAGCAGTGAACAGGGGGGCACTGAAGCTTTCTTT
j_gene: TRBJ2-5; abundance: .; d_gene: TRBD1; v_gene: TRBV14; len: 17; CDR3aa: CASSQDLGRGYQETQYF; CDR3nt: TGTGCCAGCAGCCAAGATCTCGGCAGGGGGTACCAAGAGACCCAGTACTTC
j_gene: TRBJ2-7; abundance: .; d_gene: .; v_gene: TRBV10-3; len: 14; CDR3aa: CAISEGVSSYEQYF; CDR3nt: TGTGCCATCAGTGAAGGTGTCAGCTCCTACGAGCAGTACTTC
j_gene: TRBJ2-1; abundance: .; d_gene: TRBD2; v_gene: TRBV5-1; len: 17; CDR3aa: CASSSGLAGAGSGEQFF; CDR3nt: TGCGCCAGCAGTTCCGGACTAGCGGGAGCAGGTTCAGGTGAGCAGTTCTTC
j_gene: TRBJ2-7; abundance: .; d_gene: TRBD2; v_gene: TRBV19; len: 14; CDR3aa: CASRRTSDTYEQYF; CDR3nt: TGTGCCAGTAGAAGGACTAGCGACACCTACGAGCAGTACTTC
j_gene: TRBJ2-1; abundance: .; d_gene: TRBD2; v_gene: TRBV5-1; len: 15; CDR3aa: CASSSGLAGANEQFF; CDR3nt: TGCGCCAGCAGCTCGGGACTAGCGGGAGCTAATGAGCAGTTCTTC
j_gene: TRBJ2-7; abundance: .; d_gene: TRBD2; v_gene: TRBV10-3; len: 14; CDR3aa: CAITSGGSSYEQYF; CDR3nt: TGTGCCATCACCTCGGGGGGGAGCTCCTACGAGCAGTACTTC
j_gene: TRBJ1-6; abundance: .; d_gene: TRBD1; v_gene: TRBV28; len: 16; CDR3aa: CASDLSAGTGSSPLHF; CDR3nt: TGTGCCAGCGACCTCAGCGCAGGGACAGGGTCTTCACCCCTCCACTTT
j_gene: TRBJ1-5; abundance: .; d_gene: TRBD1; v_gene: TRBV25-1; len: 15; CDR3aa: CASSEAGTGDQPQHF; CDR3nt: TGTGCCAGCAGCGAGGCCGGGACAGGGGACCAGCCCCAGCATTTT
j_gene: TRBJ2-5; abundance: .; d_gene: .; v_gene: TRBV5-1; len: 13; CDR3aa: CASSFTGQETQYF; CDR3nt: TGCGCCAGCAGCTTCACGGGACAAGAGACCCAGTACTTC
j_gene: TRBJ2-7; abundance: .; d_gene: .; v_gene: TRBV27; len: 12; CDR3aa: CASVPGLDEQYF; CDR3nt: TGTGCCAGCGTCCCGGGGCTGGACGAGCAGTACTTC
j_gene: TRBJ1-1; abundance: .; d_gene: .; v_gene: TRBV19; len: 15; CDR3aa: CASSIYQGGNTEAFF; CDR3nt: TGTGCCAGTAGTATATATCAGGGAGGGAACACTGAAGCTTTCTTT
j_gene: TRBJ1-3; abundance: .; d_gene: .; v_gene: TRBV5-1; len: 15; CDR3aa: CASSFEGNSGNTIYF; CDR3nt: TGCGCCAGCAGCTTTGAAGGAAACTCTGGAAACACCATATATTTT
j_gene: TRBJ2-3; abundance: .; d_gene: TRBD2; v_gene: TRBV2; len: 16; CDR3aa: CASRPTSGRSTDTQYF; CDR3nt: TGTGCCAGCAGACCGACTAGCGGGAGGTCGACAGATACGCAGTATTTT
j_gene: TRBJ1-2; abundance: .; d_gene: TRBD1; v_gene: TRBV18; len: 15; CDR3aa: CASSPGVTGAGGYTF; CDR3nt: TGTGCCAGCTCACCTGGAGTTACAGGGGCCGGGGGCTACACCTTC
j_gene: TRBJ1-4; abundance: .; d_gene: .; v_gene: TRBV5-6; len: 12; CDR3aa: CASSLAVGKLFF; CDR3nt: TGTGCCAGCAGCTTGGCGGTGGGAAAACTGTTTTTT
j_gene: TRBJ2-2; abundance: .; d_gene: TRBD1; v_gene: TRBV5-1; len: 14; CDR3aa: CASSLAQGSGELFF; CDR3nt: TGCGCCAGCAGCTTGGCACAGGGGAGCGGGGAGCTGTTTTTT
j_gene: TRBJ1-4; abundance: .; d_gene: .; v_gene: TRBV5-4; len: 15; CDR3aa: CASSFVGGRDEKLFF; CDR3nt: TGTGCCAGCAGCTTTGTCGGGGGGCGGGATGAAAAACTGTTTTTT
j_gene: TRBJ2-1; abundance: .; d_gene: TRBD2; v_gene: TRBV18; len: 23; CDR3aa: CASSPLPVTLNSGTSGRINEQFF; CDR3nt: TGTGCCAGCTCACCACTTCCCGTGACTCTGAATTCCGGGACTAGCGGGAGGATTAATGAGCAGTTCTTC
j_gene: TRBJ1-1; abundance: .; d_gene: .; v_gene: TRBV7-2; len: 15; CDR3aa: CASSKDFRDPRGAFF; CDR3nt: TGTGCCAGCAGCAAAGACTTCCGGGACCCGAGGGGAGCTTTCTTT
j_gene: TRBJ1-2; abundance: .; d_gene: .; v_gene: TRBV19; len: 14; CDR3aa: CASSMLGANYGYTF; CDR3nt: TGTGCCAGTAGTATGCTCGGAGCTAACTATGGCTACACCTTC
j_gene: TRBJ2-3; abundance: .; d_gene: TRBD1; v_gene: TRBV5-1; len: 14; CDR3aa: CASSPGQHTDTQYF; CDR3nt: TGCGCCAGCTCACCGGGACAGCACACAGATACGCAGTATTTT
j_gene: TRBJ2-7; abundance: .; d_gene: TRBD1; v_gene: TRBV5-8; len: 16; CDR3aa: CASSLVGTGAFDEQYF; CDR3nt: TGTGCCAGCAGCTTGGTTGGGACAGGGGCCTTTGACGAGCAGTACTTC
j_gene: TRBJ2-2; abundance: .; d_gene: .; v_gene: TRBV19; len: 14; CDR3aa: CASTYGGLTGELFF; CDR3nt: TGTGCCAGTACGTACGGTGGCCTCACCGGGGAGCTGTTTTTT
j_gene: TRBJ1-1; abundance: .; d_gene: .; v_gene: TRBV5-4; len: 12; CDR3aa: CASSLGRDGAFF; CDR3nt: TGTGCCAGCAGCTTGGGAAGGGACGGAGCTTTCTTT
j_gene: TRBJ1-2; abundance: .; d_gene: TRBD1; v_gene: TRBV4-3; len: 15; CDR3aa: CASSQGGQGNYGYTF; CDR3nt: TGCGCCAGCAGCCAGGGGGGACAGGGAAACTATGGCTACACCTTC
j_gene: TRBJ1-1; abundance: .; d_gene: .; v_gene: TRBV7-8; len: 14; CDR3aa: CASSLGRLGTEAFF; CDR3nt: TGTGCCAGCAGCTTAGGTCGACTGGGAACTGAAGCTTTCTTT
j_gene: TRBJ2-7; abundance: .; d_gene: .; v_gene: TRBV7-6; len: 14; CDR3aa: CASSLVRGSYEQYF; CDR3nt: TGTGCCAGCAGCTTAGTTCGCGGTTCCTACGAGCAGTACTTC
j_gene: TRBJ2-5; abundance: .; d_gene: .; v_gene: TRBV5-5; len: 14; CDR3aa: CASSLGAVQETQYF; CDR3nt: TGTGCCAGCAGCTTGGGGGCAGTCCAAGAGACCCAGTACTTC
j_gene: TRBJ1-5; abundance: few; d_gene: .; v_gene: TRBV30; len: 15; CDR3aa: CAWSVRGISNQPQHF; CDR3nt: TGTGCCTGGAGTGTAAGGGGGATTAGCAATCAGCCCCAGCATTTT
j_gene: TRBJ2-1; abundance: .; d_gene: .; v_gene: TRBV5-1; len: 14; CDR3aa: CASSLSGSNNEQFF; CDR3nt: TGCGCCAGCAGCTTGAGCGGCTCTAACAATGAGCAGTTCTTC
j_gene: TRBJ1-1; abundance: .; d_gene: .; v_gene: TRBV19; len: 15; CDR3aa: CASSLGGSANTEAFF; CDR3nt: TGTGCCAGTAGTCTGGGGGGCAGCGCGAACACTGAAGCTTTCTTT
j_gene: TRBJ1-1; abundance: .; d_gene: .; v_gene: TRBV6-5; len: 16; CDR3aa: CASSYSSVMKNTEAFF; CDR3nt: TGTGCCAGCAGTTACTCGTCGGTTATGAAGAACACTGAAGCTTTCTTT
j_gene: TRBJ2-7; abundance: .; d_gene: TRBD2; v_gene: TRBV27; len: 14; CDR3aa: CASSLGGAGYEQYF; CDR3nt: TGTGCCAGCAGCCTCGGGGGGGCCGGCTACGAGCAGTACTTC
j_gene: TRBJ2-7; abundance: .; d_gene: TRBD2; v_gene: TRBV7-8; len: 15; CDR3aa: CASSLGAGDIYEQYF; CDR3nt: TGTGCCAGCAGCTTAGGAGCGGGAGATATTTACGAGCAGTACTTC
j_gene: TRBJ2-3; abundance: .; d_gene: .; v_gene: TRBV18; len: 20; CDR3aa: CASSPLNGGGGTYSTDTQYF; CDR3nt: TGTGCCAGCTCACCCCTGAACGGAGGGGGAGGCACCTATAGCACAGATACGCAGTATTTT
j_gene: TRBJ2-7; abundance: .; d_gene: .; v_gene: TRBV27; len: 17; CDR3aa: CASSSRLSGTRSYEQYF; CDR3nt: TGTGCCAGCAGTTCGAGACTCTCCGGGACCAGATCCTACGAGCAGTACTTC